This TCR beta chain was identified during a study of shared clonotypes between healthy human individuals. The CDR3 runs to 17 residues. V trimming: 0 bases; J trimming: 10 bases; junction bases outside the gene matches: 11. Germline V gene sequence: CDR1 ENHRY, CDR2 SYGVKD. The table came from immunoSEQ multiplex PCR; TCRdb's copy has only in-frame clones and leaves some out. The sample has millions of clones, more than 80% seen once; the top ten hold 0.14%. This clone has a handful of counts. The sample taken for sequencing was naive CD4+ T cells sorted from blood. Indicated subset: CD45RA+ positively selected. V gene TRBV10-3 combines with J gene TRBJ1-6; 8 bases map to TRBD1. The receptor's source is a man aged 18 to 35 in good health. The CDR3 here is CAISESRWEQGGSPLHF. The DNA of the CDR3 is TGTGCCATCAGTGAGTCGAGGTGGGAACAGGGGGGATCACCCCTCCACTTT.